A selection of T cell receptor beta chains follows, all from one sample in a study of T cells in Graves' hyperthyroidism and ophthalmopathy. TCRdb analysed the multiplex PCR reads with MiXCR anew, one entry per CDR3 protein. The sample lists 600,000 or so distinct CDR3 sequences; 14% were seen once. The sequenced sample was blood. Receptors originate from a woman under 30 with Graves' ophthalmopathy. CDR3s include the opening cysteine and the closing phenylalanine or tryptophan. D genes are given only for firm matches. Part of the rows lack a size; the others show once, few, many or a class for expanded clones.

abundance | j_gene | v_gene | d_gene | CDR3aa | CDR3nt
few | TRBJ2-1 | TRBV3-1 | TRBD1 | CASSQESRGYKYEQFF | TGTGCCAGCAGCCAAGAGTCCAGGGGGTATAAATATGAGCAGTTCTTC
many | TRBJ2-3 | TRBV12-3/TRBV12-4 | TRBD2 | CASTAGGGIPADTQYF | TGTGCCAGCACGGCGGGGGGAGGGATTCCGGCAGATACGCAGTATTTT
many | TRBJ2-1 | TRBV6-5 | . | CASSYGGPGVNEQFF | TGTGCCAGCAGTTACGGCGGCCCGGGTGTCAATGAGCAGTTCTTC
many | TRBJ2-7 | TRBV28 | TRBD1 | CASTTGTGGYEQYF | TGTGCCAGCACTACCGGGACAGGGGGCTACGAGCAGTACTTC
. | TRBJ2-2 | TRBV12-3/TRBV12-4 | TRBD1 | CASIGQGSRGELFF | TGTGCCAGCATTGGACAGGGGAGTCGCGGGGAGCTGTTTTTT
. | TRBJ2-2 | TRBV9 | . | CASSRPVSGELFF | TGTGCCAGCAGCAGGCCGGTCTCGGGGGAGCTGTTTTTT
few | TRBJ2-3 | TRBV7-3 | . | CASSSGVSTGTQYF | TGTGCCAGCAGCTCCGGGGTTAGCACAGGTACGCAGTATTTT
. | TRBJ2-3 | TRBV19 | TRBD2 | CASSIAGGYQDTQYF | TGTGCCAGTAGTATTGCGGGAGGGTACCAAGATACGCAGTATTTT
many | TRBJ2-5 | TRBV11-1 | TRBD1 | CASSFTGGRETQYF | TGTGCCAGCAGCTTCACAGGGGGACGAGAGACCCAGTACTTC
many | TRBJ1-1 | TRBV28 | . | CASSLTRGWIYTEAFF | TGTGCCAGCAGTTTGACAAGGGGCTGGATTTACACTGAAGCTTTCTTT
many | TRBJ1-2 | TRBV28 | . | CASSLSRNSVGYTF | TGTGCCAGCAGTCTCTCCCGGAACAGTGTGGGCTACACCTTC
few | TRBJ1-5 | TRBV12-3/TRBV12-4 | TRBD1 | CASSLNFPGTGNQPQHF | TGTGCCAGCAGTTTAAATTTCCCGGGGACAGGGAATCAGCCCCAGCATTTT
many | TRBJ2-1 | TRBV29-1 | . | CSVEGRPNEQFF | TGCAGCGTTGAAGGACGGCCCAATGAGCAGTTCTTC
few | TRBJ2-1 | TRBV6-5 | TRBD2 | CASSYSPGGLAAYNEQFF | TGTGCCAGCAGTTACAGCCCAGGAGGACTAGCGGCCTACAATGAGCAGTTCTTC
. | TRBJ1-3 | TRBV19 | . | CASSKWADSGNTIYF | TGTGCCAGTAGCAAATGGGCCGACTCTGGAAACACCATATATTTT
many | TRBJ2-1 | TRBV7-9 | . | CASSLATAYNEQFF | TGTGCCAGCAGCTTAGCGACAGCCTACAATGAGCAGTTCTTC
. | TRBJ1-2 | TRBV5-4 | . | CASSLVGGYGCTF | TGTGCCAGCAGCTTGGTTGGTGGTTATGGCTGCACCTTC
. | TRBJ2-1 | TRBV11-2 | TRBD2 | CASSLITGGSYEQFF | TGTGCCAGCAGCTTGATTACGGGGGGAAGCTACGAGCAGTTCTTC
once | TRBJ2-7 | TRBV7-9 | . | CASGLRGDEQYF | TGTGCCAGCGGTCTACGGGGCGACGAGCAGTACTTC
. | TRBJ2-7 | TRBV9 | TRBD2 | CASSAGTGLADYEQYF | TGTGCCAGCAGCGCTGGGACGGGACTAGCGGACTACGAGCAGTACTTC
many | TRBJ2-3 | TRBV18 | . | CASSPLGQRGADTQYF | TGTGCCAGCTCACCACTGGGACAGCGGGGCGCAGATACGCAGTATTTT
many | TRBJ2-1 | TRBV7-9 | . | CASSLGDWRSYNEQFF | TGTGCCAGCAGCTTAGGGGACTGGAGGAGCTACAATGAGCAGTTCTTC
many | TRBJ2-5 | TRBV2 | . | CASSDSRAQETQYF | TGTGCCAGCAGTGATAGTAGGGCCCAAGAGACCCAGTACTTC
many | TRBJ2-1 | TRBV24-1 | TRBD1 | CATSELGQVSSYNEQFF | TGTGCCACCAGTGAACTCGGACAGGTTAGCTCCTACAATGAGCAGTTCTTC
many | TRBJ1-2 | TRBV30 | TRBD1 | CAWAGQGLGYTF | TGTGCCTGGGCGGGACAGGGTCTTGGCTACACCTTC
few | TRBJ2-3 | TRBV19 | TRBD1 | CASSLEQGLTDTQYF | TGTGCCAGTAGTCTAGAACAGGGGCTCACAGATACGCAGTATTTT
many | TRBJ2-1 | TRBV6-2/TRBV6-3 | TRBD2 | CATRTSGRANEQFF | TGTGCCACCCGAACTAGCGGGCGGGCGAATGAGCAGTTCTTC
many | TRBJ1-4 | TRBV30 | TRBD1 | CAWSVLQGINEKLFF | TGTGCCTGGAGTGTACTACAGGGGATTAATGAAAAACTGTTTTTT
few | TRBJ2-7 | TRBV5-6 | . | CASSPGRVATQYEQYF | TGTGCCAGCAGCCCCGGGCGGGTAGCAACCCAATACGAGCAGTACTTC
many | TRBJ2-1 | TRBV20-1 | . | CSASTTYNEQFF | TGCAGTGCTTCCACCACCTACAATGAGCAGTTCTTC
few | TRBJ2-1 | TRBV5-1 | TRBD1 | CASSLVVAGQGDNEQFF | TGCGCCAGCAGCTTGGTCGTCGCAGGACAGGGAGACAATGAGCAGTTCTTC
many | TRBJ2-7 | TRBV28 | TRBD1 | CASSYPSRTGGYEQYF | TGTGCCAGCAGCTACCCCTCCCGGACAGGCGGTTACGAGCAGTACTTC
many | TRBJ2-3 | TRBV24-1 | . | CATSDMGEVADTQYF | TGTGCCACCAGTGATATGGGAGAAGTTGCAGATACGCAGTATTTT
many | TRBJ2-7 | TRBV28 | . | CASSPAVVYEQYF | TGTGCCAGCAGTCCCGCTGTAGTCTACGAGCAGTACTTC
few | TRBJ2-2 | TRBV9 | . | CASSVEAGAGELFF | TGTGCCAGCAGCGTAGAGGCTGGAGCCGGGGAGCTGTTTTTT
many | TRBJ2-5 | TRBV20-1 | . | CSAPTPGRSEETQYF | TGCAGTGCCCCGACGCCGGGGAGGTCTGAAGAGACCCAGTACTTC
few | TRBJ2-3 | TRBV24-1 | TRBD1 | CATSDFGQGTDTQYF | TGTGCCACCAGTGATTTCGGACAGGGAACAGATACGCAGTATTTT
many | TRBJ1-2 | TRBV28 | TRBD1 | CASSLPGQLYGYTF | TGTGCCAGCAGTTTACCGGGACAGCTCTATGGCTACACCTTC
many | TRBJ2-7 | TRBV2 | . | CASRPDTYEQYF | TGTGCCAGCAGGCCCGACACCTACGAGCAGTACTTC
few | TRBJ1-2 | TRBV29-1 | . | CSVEAQGPFYGYTF | TGCAGCGTTGAAGCCCAGGGGCCATTCTATGGCTACACCTTC
many | TRBJ1-1 | TRBV18 | . | CASSPDPGLNTEAFF | TGTGCCAGCTCACCAGACCCGGGCCTGAACACTGAAGCTTTCTTT
. | TRBJ2-1 | TRBV12-3/TRBV12-4 | . | CASSSLDGLTQFF | TGTGCCAGCAGTTCACTAGACGGTTTAACGCAGTTCTTC
. | TRBJ2-1 | TRBV10-3 | . | CAIEDRVSYNEQFF | TGTGCCATCGAGGACAGAGTCTCCTACAATGAGCAGTTCTTC
few | TRBJ1-6 | TRBV6-1 | TRBD1 | CASSSTTGGNSPLHF | TGTGCCAGCAGTTCCACGACAGGGGGAAATTCACCCCTCCACTTT
. | TRBJ1-2 | TRBV5-4 | TRBD1 | CASSQGTGGRYGYTF | TGTGCCAGCAGCCAAGGGACAGGGGGCCGCTATGGCTACACCTTC
many | TRBJ2-3 | TRBV20-1 | . | CSARRRGISTDTQYF | TGCAGTGCTAGAAGGAGGGGGATAAGCACAGATACGCAGTATTTT
many | TRBJ1-5 | TRBV24-1 | . | CATSEEEGSNQPQHF | TGTGCCACCAGTGAGGAAGAGGGGAGCAATCAGCCCCAGCATTTT
few | TRBJ1-1 | TRBV7-3 | . | CASSLLSVMNTEAFF | TGTGCCAGCAGCTTACTATCAGTTATGAACACTGAAGCTTTCTTT
few | TRBJ2-1 | TRBV6-2/TRBV6-3 | TRBD1 | CASSWTGTGYNEQFF | TGTGCCAGCAGTTGGACCGGGACAGGCTACAATGAGCAGTTCTTC
few | TRBJ1-4 | TRBV6-1 | TRBD1 | CASSPTGAGMVVLFF | TGTGCCAGCAGCCCCACAGGGGCCGGTATGGTTGTACTGTTTTTT
many | TRBJ2-1 | TRBV7-9 | TRBD1 | CASFGTGGTDNEQFF | TGTGCCAGCTTTGGGACAGGGGGCACGGACAATGAGCAGTTCTTC
. | TRBJ2-5 | TRBV9 | TRBD2 | CASSVGGGGWTQYF | TGTGCCAGCAGCGTTGGCGGGGGTGGGTGGACCCAGTACTTC
few | TRBJ2-7 | TRBV4-2 | . | CASSQDGRTRTGVNEQYF | TGTGCCAGCAGCCAAGATGGGCGAACTAGGACGGGGGTAAACGAGCAGTACTTC
. | TRBJ2-6 | TRBV10-3 | . | CAISETAGGANVLTF | TGTGCCATCAGTGAGACCGCAGGGGGGGCCAACGTCCTGACTTTC
many | TRBJ2-7 | TRBV7-2 | TRBD2 | CASSLASSGGYEQYF | TGTGCCAGCAGCTTAGCTTCTAGCGGGGGCTACGAGCAGTACTTC
. | TRBJ1-2 | TRBV28 | . | CTSSLWGSNYGYTF | TGTACCAGCAGTTTATGGGGGTCGAACTATGGCTACACCTTC
many | TRBJ1-2 | TRBV7-2 | . | CASSSSGQELWGYTF | TGTGCCAGCAGCTCCTCCGGGCAGGAACTGTGGGGCTACACCTTC
many | TRBJ1-6 | TRBV28 | . | CASSSHGWGGNPFLGPLHF | TGTGCCAGCAGTTCCCACGGTTGGGGAGGGAACCCGTTCCTGGGACCCCTCCACTTT
many | TRBJ1-1 | TRBV20-1 | . | CSASGRGGTEAFF | TGCAGTGCTAGCGGCAGAGGAGGGACTGAAGCTTTCTTT
. | TRBJ2-2 | TRBV27 | . | CASSFPPGDSGELFF | TGTGCCAGCAGTTTCCCCCCAGGGGACTCCGGGGAGCTGTTTTTT